The rows below give T cell receptor beta chains drawn from one sample of a study of T cells after yellow fever vaccination. TCRdb reprocessed the 5' RACE reads via MiXCR and lists one record per CDR3 protein. In the table there are 200,000 to 250,000 distinct CDR3 sequences, about 7.1% of which are singletons. The specimen comprised CD4+ T cells sorted from PBMCs, sampled 15 days after the yellow fever booster vaccination. All receptors come from a man aged 30 to 45 who received the YFV17D yellow fever vaccine. Both conserved end residues are part of each CDR3. A D gene is named only where the DNA matches it firmly. Size tells how often a clone was seen (once, few, many) or the class of an expanded clone, and some rows leave it out.

>.|.|TRBV4-3|TRBJ1-4
TGCGCCAGCAGCCAAGAGAACAGAAGGGAAAAACTGTTTTTT
CASSQENRREKLFF
>many|.|TRBV20-1|TRBJ2-5
TGCAGTGCCCCAACCCGGGGGGCGGAGACCCAGTACTTC
CSAPTRGAETQYF
>.|.|TRBV28|TRBJ2-7
TGTGCCAGCAGTTTATGGGAGGGCGAGCAGTACTTC
CASSLWEGEQYF
>.|TRBD1|TRBV12-3/TRBV12-4|TRBJ1-1
TGTGCCAGCAGGAGACCACCTTTAGGAGGCAGGGGGCTGAACACTGAAGCTTTCTTT
CASRRPPLGGRGLNTEAFF
>many|.|TRBV6-2/TRBV6-3|TRBJ2-3
TGTGCCAGCAGTGACCGGAACACAGATACGCAGTATTTT
CASSDRNTDTQYF
>few|TRBD2|TRBV4-2|TRBJ2-7
TGTGCCAGCAGCCAAGCTAGCGGAACTGACTACGAGCAGTACTTC
CASSQASGTDYEQYF
>few|.|TRBV7-2|TRBJ2-1
TGTGCCAGCGGACAGTTTTACAATGAGCAGTTCTTC
CASGQFYNEQFF
>.|.|TRBV29-1|TRBJ2-7
TGCAGCGTCGCAAGAAGACAGTCCTACGAGCAGTACTTC
CSVARRQSYEQYF
>.|.|TRBV15|TRBJ2-1
TGTGCCACCAGCTGGACTCGTCCAAATGAGCAGTTCTTC
CATSWTRPNEQFF
>many|.|TRBV12-3/TRBV12-4|TRBJ1-1
TGTGCCTGCACGACAGGGAACACTGAAGCTTTCTTT
CACTTGNTEAFF
>.|TRBD2|TRBV6-1|TRBJ2-7
TGTGCCAGCACCGGACTAGCGGGTTACTCCTACGAGCAGTACTTC
CASTGLAGYSYEQYF
>.|TRBD2|TRBV7-2|TRBJ2-1
TGTGCCAGCAAGGGGCTAGCGGGAGGAGGAGAGCAGTTCTTC
CASKGLAGGGEQFF
>few|TRBD2|TRBV6-6|TRBJ2-7
TGTGCCAGCGGGTTGGGGGAGGGGATCTTC
CASGLGEGIF
>many|TRBD2|TRBV4-2|TRBJ2-1
TGTGCCAGCAGCCAAGGCCACAACGGGGGGAATGAGCAGTTCTTC
CASSQGHNGGNEQFF